The T cell receptor beta chain under discussion was sequenced for a study of cytomegalovirus exposure and HLA in healthy donors. The PCR was carried out with 60 Vbeta primers and 13 Jbeta primers. Under the authors' procedure: As a later analysis found, there were 80 million or so unique TCR beta chains, of which roughly 11 million were shared. Only in-frame clones appear in the TCRdb table, and some are missing; sequencing was by immunoSEQ multiplex PCR. The DNA gave D and trimming, while V, J and clone size come from that table. The top ten hold 1.5% to 2% of the sample, which has 120,000 to 150,000 clones, 75% to 80% seen once. V dropped 3 bases and J dropped 0 bases, with 9 bases sitting between them. Germline V gives CDR1 LNHDA, CDR2 SQIVND (reference sequence). The CDR3 totals 15 residues.

The sample taken for sequencing was PBMCs. This sequence joins TRBV19 and TRBJ1-3; tentatively, D is TRBD1 (5 bases). The clonotype comes from a female donor in good health and CMV-seronegative. The DNA of the CDR3 is TGTGCCAGTAGTATGGGGCCCCTCTCTGGAAACACCATATATTTT. It is translated as CASSMGPLSGNTIYF.